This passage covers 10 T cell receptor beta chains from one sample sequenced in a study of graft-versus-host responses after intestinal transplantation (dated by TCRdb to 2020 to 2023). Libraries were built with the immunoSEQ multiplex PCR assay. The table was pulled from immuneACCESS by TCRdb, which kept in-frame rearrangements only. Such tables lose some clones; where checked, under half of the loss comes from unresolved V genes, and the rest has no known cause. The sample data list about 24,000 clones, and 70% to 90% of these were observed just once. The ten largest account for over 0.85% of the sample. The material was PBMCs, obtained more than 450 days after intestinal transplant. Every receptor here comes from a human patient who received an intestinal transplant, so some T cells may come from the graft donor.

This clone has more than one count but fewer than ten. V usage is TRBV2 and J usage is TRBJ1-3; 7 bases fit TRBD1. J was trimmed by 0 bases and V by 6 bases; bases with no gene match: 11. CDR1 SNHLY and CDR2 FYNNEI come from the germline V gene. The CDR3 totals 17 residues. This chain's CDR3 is CASSAGTVGYSGNTIYF. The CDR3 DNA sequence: TGTGCCAGCAGCGCAGGGACAGTTGGATACTCTGGAAACACCATATATTTT.

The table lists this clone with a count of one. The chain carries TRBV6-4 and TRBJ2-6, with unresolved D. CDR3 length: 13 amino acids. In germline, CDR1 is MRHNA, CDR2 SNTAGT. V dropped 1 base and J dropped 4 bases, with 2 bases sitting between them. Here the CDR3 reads CASSDLGANVLTF. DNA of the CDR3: TGTGCCAGCAGTGACTTAGGGGCCAACGTCCTGACTTTC.

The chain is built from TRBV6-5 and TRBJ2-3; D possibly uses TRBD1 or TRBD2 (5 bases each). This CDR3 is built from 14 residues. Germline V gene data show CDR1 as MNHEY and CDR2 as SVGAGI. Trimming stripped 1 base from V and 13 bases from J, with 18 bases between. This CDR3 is CASSYYASRDRKYF. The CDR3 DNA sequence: TGTGCCAGCAGTTACTACGCATCCCGGGACCGAAAGTATTTT.

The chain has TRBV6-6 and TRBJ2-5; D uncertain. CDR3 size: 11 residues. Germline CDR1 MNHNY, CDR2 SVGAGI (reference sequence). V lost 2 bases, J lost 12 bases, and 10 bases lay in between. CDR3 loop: CASSYDPEKYF. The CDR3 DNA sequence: TGTGCCAGCAGTTACGACCCGGAGAAGTACTTC.

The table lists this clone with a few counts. This CDR3 reads CASRTFSGGGPYEQYF. For the CDR3, the DNA is TGTGCCAGCAGAACTTTCTCAGGGGGGGGTCCCTACGAGCAGTACTTC. V and J are TRBV27 and TRBJ2-7; D may correspond to TRBD1 or TRBD2 (7 bases each). The length of the CDR3 is 16 residues. Trimming pared 6 bases from V and 2 bases from J, leaving 20 bases between. Germline assignment: CDR1 MNHEY and CDR2 SMNVEV (reference sequence).

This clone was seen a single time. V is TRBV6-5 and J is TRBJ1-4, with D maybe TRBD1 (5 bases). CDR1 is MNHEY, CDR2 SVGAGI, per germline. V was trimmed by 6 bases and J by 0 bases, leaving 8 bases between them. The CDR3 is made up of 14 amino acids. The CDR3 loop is CASRGTSTNEKLFF. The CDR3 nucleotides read TGTGCCAGCAGAGGGACTTCAACTAATGAAAAACTGTTTTTT.

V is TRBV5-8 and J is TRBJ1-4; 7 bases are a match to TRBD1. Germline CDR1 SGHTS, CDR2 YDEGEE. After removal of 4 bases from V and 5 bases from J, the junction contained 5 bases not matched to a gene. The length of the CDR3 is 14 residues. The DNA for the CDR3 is TGTGCCAGCAGCGGACAGGCTGAAAATGAAAAACTGTTTTTT. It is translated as CASSGQAENEKLFF.

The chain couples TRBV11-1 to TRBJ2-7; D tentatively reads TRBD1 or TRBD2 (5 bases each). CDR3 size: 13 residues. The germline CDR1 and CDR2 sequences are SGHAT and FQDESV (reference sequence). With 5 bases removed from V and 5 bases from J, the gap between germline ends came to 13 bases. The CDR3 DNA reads TGTGCCAGCAGCGGGGTTTGGGGGAACGAGCAGTACTTC. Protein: CASSGVWGNEQYF.

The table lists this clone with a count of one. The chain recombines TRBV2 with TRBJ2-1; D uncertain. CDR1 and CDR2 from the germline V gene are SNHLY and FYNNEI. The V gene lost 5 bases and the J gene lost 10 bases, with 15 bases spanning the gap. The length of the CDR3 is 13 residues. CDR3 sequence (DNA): TGTGCCAGCAGTTCCCCCGGGTTGAACGAGCAGTTCTTC. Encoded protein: CASSSPGLNEQFF.

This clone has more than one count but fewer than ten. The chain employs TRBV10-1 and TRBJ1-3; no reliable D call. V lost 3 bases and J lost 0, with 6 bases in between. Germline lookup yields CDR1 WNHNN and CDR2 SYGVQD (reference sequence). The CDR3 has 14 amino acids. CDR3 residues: CASSEGSSGNTIYF. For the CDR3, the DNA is TGCGCCAGCAGTGAAGGTAGCTCTGGAAACACCATATATTTT.